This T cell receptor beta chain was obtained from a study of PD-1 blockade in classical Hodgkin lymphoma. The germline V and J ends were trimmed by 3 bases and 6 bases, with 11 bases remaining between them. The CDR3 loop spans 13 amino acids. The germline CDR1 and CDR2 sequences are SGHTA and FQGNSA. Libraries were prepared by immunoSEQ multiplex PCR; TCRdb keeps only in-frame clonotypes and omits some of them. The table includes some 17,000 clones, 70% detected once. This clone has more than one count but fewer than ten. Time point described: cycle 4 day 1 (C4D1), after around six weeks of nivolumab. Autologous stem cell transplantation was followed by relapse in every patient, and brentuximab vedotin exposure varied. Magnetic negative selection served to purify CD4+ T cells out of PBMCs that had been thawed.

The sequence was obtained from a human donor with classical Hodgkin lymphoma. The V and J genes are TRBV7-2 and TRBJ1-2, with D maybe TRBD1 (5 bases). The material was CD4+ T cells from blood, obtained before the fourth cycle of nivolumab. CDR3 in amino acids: CASSFRSRDGYTF. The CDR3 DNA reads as TGTGCCAGCAGCTTTCGGTCCAGGGATGGCTACACCTTC. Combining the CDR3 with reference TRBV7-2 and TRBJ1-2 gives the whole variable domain GAGVSQSPSNKVTEKGKDVELRCDPISGHTALYWYRQSLGQGLEFLIYFQGNSAPDKSGLPSDRFSAERTGGSVSTLTIQRTQQEDSAVYLCASSFRSRDGYTFGSGTRLTVV.